These 22 T cell receptor beta chains came from one sample sequenced in a study of CD8 T cells in ankylosing spondylitis. Study results and caveats: A TCR beta motif of eight or nine highly homologous variants seemed to mark ankylosing spondylitis blood.

TCRdb ran MiXCR on the 5' RACE reads and lists one entry per CDR3 protein. The sample shows over 450,000 distinct CDR3 sequences, roughly an eighth of them seen only once. Their target antigens are unknown. The sequencing input was blood, either unsorted or a sorted T cell fraction (not recorded which). All receptors come from a male donor with ankylosing spondylitis.

The chain combines TRBV3-1 with TRBJ2-7; D remains unclear. The J call may be faulty, since TRBJ2-5 better matches the DNA end. The CDR3 is 12 residues long. Per the germline V gene, CDR1 is LGHDT and CDR2 is YNNKEL (reference sequence). CDR3 in amino acids: CASSQDRTTQYF. In nucleotides, the CDR3 is TGTGCCAGCAGCCAAGATAGGACGACCCAGTACTTC.

This clonotype appeared a few times. CDR3 region: CSANDQNTGELFF. The CDR3 coding sequence is TGCAGTGCGAACGACCAGAACACCGGGGAGCTGTTTTTT. The V and J genes are TRBV20-1 and TRBJ2-2; D ambiguous. Per germline, CDR1 DFQATT and CDR2 SNEGSKA (reference sequence). The V and J ends lost 6 bases and 1 base respectively, with 9 bases between them. The CDR3 totals 13 residues.

This clonotype was seen ten or more times. The chain combines TRBV12-3 or TRBV12-4 with TRBJ2-7; D not certain. Deletions cut 1 base from V and 3 bases from J, with 10 bases between. The CDR3 has 14 residues. This CDR3 is CASSLGSPNYEQYF. The CDR3 nucleotides read TGTGCCAGCAGTTTAGGGTCACCGAACTACGAGCAGTACTTC.

This clonotype has at least ten counts. J is TRBJ2-1 and V is TRBV29-1; D uncertain. Germline loops: CDR1 SQVTM, CDR2 ANQGSEA. Trimming took 7 bases from V and 6 from J, leaving 16 bases between them. The CDR3 is 13 amino acids. CDR3 loop: CSAGSAGGNEQFF. The CDR3 nucleotides are TGCAGCGCCGGCTCTGCCGGCGGCAATGAGCAGTTCTTC.

This clonotype was picked up a small number of times. In DNA, the CDR3 is TGCAGCGTTGACCGGGTTGAGCGCACAGATACGCAGTATTTT. Translating it yields CSVDRVERTDTQYF. The rearrangement uses TRBV29-1 and TRBJ2-3; D gene unclear. The CDR3 consists of 14 residues. V dropped 3 bases and J dropped 1 base, with 11 bases sitting between them. Germline V gives CDR1 SQVTM, CDR2 ANQGSEA.

A few counts support this clonotype. The chain carries TRBV7-2 and TRBJ2-1; 11 bases agree with TRBD2. CDR1 and CDR2 from the germline V gene are SGHTA and FQGNSA. This CDR3 contains 16 residues. The V segment lost 4 bases and the J segment 7 bases; nucleotides outside the gene matches: 9. CDR3 residues: CASSSSGTSGSNEQFF. The CDR3 coding sequence is TGTGCCAGCAGCTCCTCCGGGACTAGCGGCTCTAATGAGCAGTTCTTC. The variable domain in full, with the rest retrieved from reference TRBV7-2 and TRBJ2-1, is GAGVSQSPSNKVTEKGKDVELRCDPISGHTALYWYRQSLGQGLEFLIYFQGNSAPDKSGLPSDRFSAERTGGSVSTLTIQRTQQEDSAVYLCASSSSGTSGSNEQFFGPGTRLTVL.

This clonotype was seen more than once but under ten times. The V and J genes are TRBV6-2 or TRBV6-3 and TRBJ2-7; 8 bases map to TRBD1. CDR1 MNHEY and CDR2 SVGEGT come from the germline V gene. The V and J ends lost 5 bases and 3 bases, in that order; junction bases with no gene match: 12. CDR3 size: 16 residues. This CDR3 is CASSPRTGSFFYEQYV. CDR3 nucleotides: TGTGCCAGCAGTCCACGGACAGGGAGTTTCTTCTACGAGCAGTACGTC.

The sample holds many counts of this clonotype. In DNA form, the CDR3 reads TGTGCCAGCAGCTTTGTCGCTTTCGATAGCCCCCTGAGCTCCTATAATTCACCCCTCCACTTT. Protein sequence: CASSFVAFDSPLSSYNSPLHF. The genes are TRBV7-2 and TRBJ1-6, with D uncertain. V lost 3 bases, J lost 0 bases, and 24 bases lay in between. The CDR3 runs 21 residues. The germline V gene has CDR1 SGHTA and CDR2 FQGNSA.

The V and J genes are TRBV25-1 and TRBJ1-4; D ambiguous. The CDR3 has 15 residues. V was trimmed by 3 bases and J by 5 bases, leaving 13 bases between them. Germline V gene lookup returns CDR1 MGHDK and CDR2 SYGVNS. CDR3 in DNA: TGTGCCAGCAGTGACCTTACCCGGGAGAATGAAAAACTGTTTTTT. It translates to CASSDLTRENEKLFF.

This clonotype was found a few times. The gene calls are TRBV29-1 and TRBJ1-2; possibly TRBD1 for D (6 bases). Germline values: CDR1 SQVTM, CDR2 ANQGSEA. The length of the CDR3 is 14 residues. V was cut by 3 bases and J by 2 bases, with 13 bases left in between. The CDR3 DNA is TGCAGCGTTGAGGTAGGACAGACAAACTATGGCTACACCTTC. It yields the protein CSVEVGQTNYGYTF.

This clonotype has a handful of counts. The rearrangement uses TRBV11-1 and TRBJ1-5, with 9 bases aligning to TRBD1. CDR3 length: 18 amino acids. Germline-derived CDR1 and CDR2 are SGHAT and FQDESV (reference sequence). J was trimmed by 3 bases and V by 3 bases; bases with no gene match: 12. CDR3 protein: CASSFQPPGQGTNQPQHF. Written as DNA, the CDR3 is TGTGCCAGCAGCTTCCAACCCCCGGGACAGGGAACCAATCAGCCCCAGCATTTT.

This clonotype turned up a few times. This chain connects TRBV18 to TRBJ1-1; D unresolved. The CDR3 is made up of 12 amino acids. CDR1 and CDR2 from the germline V gene are KGHSH and LQKENI. V lost 5 bases to trimming and J lost 0 bases, with 4 bases between them. DNA for the CDR3: TGTGCCAGCTCAAAGATGAACACTGAAGCTTTCTTT. This encodes CASSKMNTEAFF. Filled out from reference TRBV18 and TRBJ1-1, the complete variable domain reads NAGVMQNPRHLVRRRGQEARLRCSPMKGHSHVYWYRQLPEEGLKFMVYLQKENIIDESGMPKERFSAEFPKEGPSILRIQQVVRGDSAAYFCASSKMNTEAFFGQGTRLTVV.

This clonotype appeared a few times. The chain is built from TRBV5-1 and TRBJ1-2; 7 bases fit TRBD1. CDR1 and CDR2 (germline): SGHRS, YFSETQ. Trimming took 5 bases from V and 5 from J; bases not matched to a gene: 12. The CDR3 contains 15 residues. Written as DNA, the CDR3 is TGCGCCAGCAGTACCGGGACAGAGGGGACTTATGGCTACACCTTC. Protein product: CASSTGTEGTYGYTF.

The gene calls are TRBV2 and TRBJ2-5; D is perhaps TRBD1 (6 bases). There are 11 residues in the CDR3. CDR1 and CDR2 (germline): SNHLY, FYNNEI. Trimming removed 7 bases at V and 7 bases at J, with 10 bases between. The CDR3 nucleotides read TGTGCCAGCAACAGGGACGGGACCCAGTACTTC. Residues: CASNRDGTQYF.

The V and J genes are TRBV29-1 and TRBJ1-1; 9 nucleotides line up with TRBD1. There are 13 residues in the CDR3. Trimming removed 6 bases from V and 7 bases from J; junction bases left unmatched: 9. Germline V lookup: CDR1 SQVTM, CDR2 ANQGSEA. The chain's CDR3 is CSVHPAGQGEAFF. The CDR3 region has the DNA TGCAGCGTGCATCCCGCGGGACAGGGTGAAGCTTTCTTT.

A note on this clonotype: A much larger clone lies a single base off, so this may be a read error. V and J are TRBV29-1 and TRBJ1-1; no clear D gene. Germline CDR1 and CDR2: SQVTM and ANQGSEA. The V end lost 3 bases, the J end lost 1 base, and 6 bases lay between the germline ends. The CDR3 spans 12 residues. The CDR3 DNA is TGCAGCGTTGAGAGCGGGAACACTGAAGCTTTCTTT. Amino acid sequence: CSVESGNTEAFF.

In its sample, this clonotype was seen once. A much more abundant neighbour one base away suggests this may be a read error. V and J are TRBV5-1 and TRBJ2-2; possibly TRBD1 or TRBD2 for D (6 bases each). Germline CDR1 SGHRS, CDR2 YFSETQ. The CDR3 has 15 amino acids. This CDR3 is CASSRGDTNTGDLFF. DNA of the CDR3: TGCGCCAGCAGCAGGGGGGATACGAACACCGGGGACCTGTTTTTT.

This clonotype was seen a few times. This rearrangement joins TRBV20-1 to TRBJ1-5, with D possibly TRBD1 on 6 matching bases. There are 16 residues in the CDR3. Trimming removed 3 bases from V and 1 base from J, with 16 bases in between. Germline V lookup: CDR1 DFQATT, CDR2 SNEGSKA (reference sequence). Written as DNA, the CDR3 is TGCAGTGCTAGTCGGGGGCAGACTCTCAGCAATCAGCCCCAGCATTTT. It codes for CSASRGQTLSNQPQHF.

The rearrangement links TRBV4-1 to TRBJ2-5, with no clear D. V lost 1 base and J 4 bases, leaving 13 bases between the germline ends. The germline gives CDR1 MGHRA, CDR2 YSYEKL. The CDR3 runs 15 residues. CDR3 sequence: CASSQGQGLGETQYF. The CDR3 nucleotides are TGCGCCAGCAGCCAAGGACAAGGGTTGGGAGAGACCCAGTACTTC.

This clonotype appeared a few times. The chain uses TRBV12-3 or TRBV12-4 and TRBJ1-1, with unresolved D. The V end lost 5 bases, the J end lost 2 bases, and 6 bases lay between the germline ends. This CDR3 has 12 amino acids. CDR3 nucleotides: TGTGCCAGCAGTCGATCCAACACTGAAGCTTTCTTT. This encodes CASSRSNTEAFF.

This clonotype was recorded a few times. V is TRBV9 and J is TRBJ2-6, with a weak D call TRBD1 (5 bases). In germline, CDR1 is SGDLS, CDR2 YYNGEE. The length of the CDR3 is 18 residues. V was cut by 2 bases and J by 0 bases, with 15 bases left in between. The CDR3: CASSVGVGQSSGANVLTF. In DNA, the CDR3 is TGTGCCAGCAGCGTGGGCGTGGGGCAGAGCTCTGGGGCCAACGTCCTGACTTTC.

There are a few counts of this clonotype. V and J are TRBV7-8 and TRBJ1-5, with 8 bases fitting TRBD1. V was clipped by 1 base and J by 1 base; unmatched bases: 6. CDR1 is SGHVS, CDR2 FQNEAQ, per germline. The CDR3 length is 17 residues. CDR3 residues: CASSLGDRGISNQPQHF. In DNA form, the CDR3 reads TGTGCCAGCAGCTTAGGAGACAGGGGAATAAGCAATCAGCCCCAGCATTTT. Combining the CDR3 with reference TRBV7-8 and TRBJ1-5 gives the whole variable domain GAGVSQSPRYKVAKRGQDVALRCDPISGHVSLFWYQQALGQGPEFLTYFQNEAQLDKSGLPSDRFFAERPEGSVSTLKIQRTQQEDSAVYLCASSLGDRGISNQPQHFGDGTRLSIL.